The rows below give T cell receptor beta chains drawn from one sample of a study of T-cell reconstitution after alpha-beta-depleted transplantation in children. TCRdb reanalysed the PCR reads using MiXCR and keeps one entry per CDR3 protein. The sample records almost 250,000 distinct CDR3 sequences, roughly 24% being singletons. Sequenced material: PBMCs, taken before TCRalphabeta/CD19-depleted stem cell transplant. The receptors stem from a girl aged 2-10 years with Fanconi anemia, due to receive a stem cell transplant. Both conserved end residues are part of each CDR3. The D gene is left open where the match is weak. Clone sizes are given selectively: once, few, many, or a class where the clone is expanded.

abundance	d_gene	len	v_gene	j_gene	CDR3aa	CDR3nt
NA	NA	15	TRBV13	TRBJ2-1	CASSLEFRIPNEQFF	TGTGCCAGCAGCTTAGAGTTTAGGATACCCAATGAGCAGTTCTTC
many	NA	12	TRBV29-1	TRBJ2-1	CSVDGLPGTQFF	TGCAGCGTTGACGGTCTACCGGGGACGCAGTTCTTC
NA	TRBD1	15	TRBV5-1	TRBJ1-1	CASSRDRGPNTEAFF	TGCGCCAGCAGCCGGGACAGGGGGCCGAACACTGAAGCTTTCTTT
many	NA	13	TRBV29-1	TRBJ2-7	CSVEGAHRDEQYF	TGCAGCGTTGAAGGGGCTCATCGGGACGAGCAGTACTTC
many	NA	13	TRBV6-5	TRBJ2-3	CASSGFYWDTQYF	TGTGCCAGCAGCGGATTCTATTGGGATACGCAGTATTTT
NA	NA	15	TRBV6-1	TRBJ1-5	CASSEKRSVNQPQHF	TGTGCCAGCAGTGAAAAGCGGTCAGTAAATCAGCCCCAGCATTTT
few	NA	14	TRBV7-6	TRBJ2-7	CASSLDSGTYEQYF	TGTGCCAGCAGCTTAGATTCAGGGACCTACGAGCAGTACTTC
many	NA	12	TRBV12-3/TRBV12-4	TRBJ2-5	CASKRGGETQYF	TGTGCCAGTAAACGAGGGGGAGAGACCCAGTACTTC
many	NA	15	TRBV24-1	TRBJ2-1	CATSDLSASYNEQFF	TGTGCCACCAGTGATTTGTCGGCTAGTTACAATGAGCAGTTCTTC
many	NA	11	TRBV15	TRBJ2-4	CATSRGGFQYF	TGTGCCACCAGCAGAGGGGGCTTTCAGTACTTC
NA	TRBD2	18	TRBV10-3	TRBJ2-5	CAISESISGVELQETQYF	TGTGCCATCAGTGAGTCGATTAGCGGGGTGGAACTCCAAGAGACCCAGTACTTC
NA	TRBD2	11	TRBV30	TRBJ2-7	CAWTSGYEQYF	TGTGCCTGGACTAGCGGCTACGAGCAGTACTTC
many	NA	13	TRBV29-1	TRBJ1-2	CSVEPEDDYGYTF	TGCAGCGTTGAACCGGAGGACGACTATGGCTACACCTTC
many	NA	11	TRBV5-6	TRBJ2-7	CASSFTGEQYF	TGTGCCAGCAGCTTTACGGGGGAGCAGTACTTC
NA	TRBD2	17	TRBV6-1	TRBJ2-5	CASSPRPSGRAGETQYF	TGTGCCAGCAGTCCTCGCCCTAGCGGGAGGGCCGGGGAGACCCAGTACTTC
few	TRBD2	17	TRBV25-1	TRBJ2-3	CASSEFRLAGDEDTQYF	TGTGCCAGCAGTGAATTCCGACTAGCGGGGGATGAAGATACGCAGTATTTT
few	NA	14	TRBV5-1	TRBJ2-7	CASSLKGMSYEQYF	TGCGCCAGCAGCTTAAAGGGAATGAGCTACGAGCAGTACTTC
many	NA	11	TRBV27	TRBJ2-5	CASSLGQTQYF	TGTGCCAGCAGTTTAGGCCAGACCCAGTACTTC
NA	NA	15	TRBV19	TRBJ2-5	CASSIRGSYQETQYF	TGTGCCAGTAGTATCAGGGGTTCGTACCAAGAGACCCAGTACTTC
NA	NA	14	TRBV7-6	TRBJ2-1	CASSLGGHYNEQFF	TGTGCCAGCAGCTTAGGCGGACATTACAATGAGCAGTTCTTC
NA	TRBD2	16	TRBV9	TRBJ2-5	CASSVTPSGGQETQYF	TGTGCCAGCAGCGTAACCCCTAGCGGGGGGCAAGAGACCCAGTACTTC
many	NA	15	TRBV13	TRBJ2-7	CASSLGRALNYEQYF	TGTGCCAGCAGCTTAGGAAGAGCGCTCAACTACGAGCAGTACTTC
NA	TRBD2	14	TRBV24-1	TRBJ2-1	CATSVAGGHNEQFF	TGTGCCACCAGTGTAGCGGGGGGCCACAATGAGCAGTTCTTC
NA	TRBD2	20	TRBV6-1	TRBJ2-1	CASRKNSLTGTSGSHNEQFF	TGTGCCAGCAGGAAAAATTCGTTGACCGGGACTAGCGGGAGCCACAATGAGCAGTTCTTC
many	TRBD2	15	TRBV29-1	TRBJ2-1	CSASGTSGVGNEQFF	TGCAGCGCGTCCGGGACTAGCGGAGTGGGAAATGAGCAGTTCTTC
few	NA	14	TRBV7-6	TRBJ1-3	CASSLGDGGNTIYF	TGTGCCAGCAGCTTAGGGGACGGGGGGAACACCATATATTTT
few	NA	15	TRBV21-1	TRBJ2-7	CASSKEGQRTYEQYF	TGTGCCAGCAGCAAAGAGGGACAGCGAACCTACGAGCAGTACTTC
many	TRBD1	15	TRBV29-1	TRBJ2-2	CSVDQTGGFTGELFF	TGCAGCGTTGACCAGACAGGGGGCTTCACCGGGGAGCTGTTTTTT
NA	NA	14	TRBV2	TRBJ2-7	CASSARLTNYEQYF	TGTGCCAGCAGTGCGAGACTGACAAACTACGAGCAGTACTTC
NA	NA	13	TRBV6-1	TRBJ2-1	CASNRQTHNEQFF	TGTGCCAGCAATCGACAAACCCACAATGAGCAGTTCTTC
many	TRBD1	14	TRBV9	TRBJ2-7	CASSVGDRGSEQYF	TGTGCCAGCAGCGTAGGGGACAGGGGTAGCGAGCAGTACTTC
NA	TRBD1	17	TRBV18	TRBJ2-6	CASSPGQGVSGANVLTF	TGTGCCAGCTCACCGGGACAGGGAGTCTCTGGGGCCAACGTCCTGACTTTC
NA	NA	16	TRBV3-1	TRBJ1-2	CASSQEGQLYYYGYTF	TGTGCCAGCAGCCAAGAAGGACAGCTTTACTACTATGGCTACACCTTC
NA	NA	17	TRBV12-3/TRBV12-4	TRBJ2-3	CASSLAQSGPSTDTQYF	TGTGCCAGCAGTTTAGCCCAAAGCGGACCTAGCACAGATACGCAGTATTTT
many	TRBD2	12	TRBV20-1	TRBJ2-7	CSTSGRIYEQYF	TGCAGTACTAGCGGGAGGATCTACGAGCAGTACTTC
many	NA	14	TRBV20-1	TRBJ2-7	CSAKDRRGSYEQYF	TGCAGTGCCAAGGACAGGCGGGGGTCCTACGAGCAGTACTTC
many	NA	14	TRBV29-1	TRBJ2-5	CSVLLEGITETQYF	TGCAGCGTTCTGTTAGAGGGTATAACAGAGACCCAGTACTTC
NA	NA	13	TRBV29-1	TRBJ2-2	CSVGGRFTGELFF	TGCAGCGTCGGGGGGCGTTTCACCGGGGAGCTGTTTTTT
NA	NA	11	TRBV6-6	TRBJ1-3	CASSSVGTIYF	TGTGCCAGCAGTTCTGTGGGCACCATATATTTT
many	NA	16	TRBV6-5	TRBJ2-5	CASSYGIGIGQETQYF	TGTGCCAGCAGTTACGGTATCGGGATAGGCCAAGAGACCCAGTACTTC
many	TRBD2	17	TRBV15	TRBJ2-7	CATSRGLMREGHYEQYF	TGTGCCACCAGCAGAGGGTTGATGAGGGAGGGCCACTACGAGCAGTACTTC
many	NA	14	TRBV12-3/TRBV12-4	TRBJ2-7	CASSFQGQTYEQYF	TGTGCCAGCAGTTTCCAAGGACAGACCTACGAGCAGTACTTC
NA	NA	13	TRBV20-1	TRBJ1-1	CSAPRWANTEAFF	TGCAGTGCCCCGCGATGGGCGAACACTGAAGCTTTCTTT
many	NA	12	TRBV5-1	TRBJ2-5	CASSLVVETQYF	TGCGCCAGCAGCTTGGTGGTGGAGACCCAGTACTTC
NA	TRBD2	15	TRBV6-1	TRBJ2-3	CASSVTSGGTDTQYF	TGTGCCAGCAGTGTTACTAGCGGAGGCACAGATACGCAGTATTTT
many	NA	16	TRBV10-3	TRBJ2-2	CAINGRQVDNTGELFF	TGTGCCATCAATGGGAGACAGGTAGACAACACCGGGGAGCTGTTTTTT
NA	NA	10	TRBV20-1	TRBJ2-7	CSASSHEQYF	TGCAGTGCAAGTAGTCACGAGCAGTACTTC
NA	NA	17	TRBV4-1	TRBJ2-3	CASSQDIGGPPQGTQYF	TGCGCCAGCAGCCAAGACATTGGAGGGCCCCCGCAGGGTACGCAGTATTTT
few	NA	13	TRBV4-1	TRBJ2-1	CASSQYGARWQFF	TGCGCCAGCAGCCAGTACGGGGCTCGTTGGCAGTTCTTC
NA	NA	14	TRBV3-1	TRBJ2-5	CASAKEGVWETQYF	TGTGCCAGCGCCAAGGAGGGGGTCTGGGAGACCCAGTACTTC
few	NA	15	TRBV13	TRBJ1-3	CASSYTGFSGNTIYF	TGTGCCAGCAGCTATACCGGCTTCTCTGGAAACACCATATATTTT
NA	NA	12	TRBV20-1	TRBJ2-7	CSARHFAYEQYF	TGCAGTGCTAGACACTTTGCCTACGAGCAGTACTTC
NA	NA	13	TRBV28	TRBJ2-7	CASTVTATYEQYF	TGTGCCAGCACCGTTACAGCTACCTACGAGCAGTACTTC
NA	TRBD2	17	TRBV2	TRBJ2-1	CASSERGLVRSYNEQFF	TGTGCCAGCAGTGAAAGGGGACTAGTAAGGTCCTACAATGAGCAGTTCTTC